Sequencing of this T cell receptor beta chain was carried out in a study of T cells in localized non-small cell lung cancer. Regarding the study as a whole: As only one tumor region underwent sequencing, heterogeneity remains possible. Longer overall survival accompanied higher blood T cell density.

Some clones are missing from TCRdb's copy, which holds only in-frame ones; the method was immunoSEQ multiplex PCR. Of around 25,000 clones listed, 89% are singletons. This clone was observed once. Antigen: not known. The TCR was taken from a man between 35 and 75 years old with stage I squamous cell lung carcinoma. Sequenced material: peripheral blood, taken before any cancer treatment.

CDR3 in amino acids: CASSPEGGRGGLYGYTF. The CDR3 DNA sequence: TGCGCCAGCAGCCCAGAGGGGGGGAGGGGCGGACTCTATGGCTACACCTTC. The chain couples TRBV4-3 to TRBJ1-2; maybe TRBD1 (6 bases). Germline V lookup: CDR1 LGHNA, CDR2 YSLEER. There are 17 residues in the CDR3. Trimming removed 4 bases from V and 4 bases from J, with 22 bases in between.